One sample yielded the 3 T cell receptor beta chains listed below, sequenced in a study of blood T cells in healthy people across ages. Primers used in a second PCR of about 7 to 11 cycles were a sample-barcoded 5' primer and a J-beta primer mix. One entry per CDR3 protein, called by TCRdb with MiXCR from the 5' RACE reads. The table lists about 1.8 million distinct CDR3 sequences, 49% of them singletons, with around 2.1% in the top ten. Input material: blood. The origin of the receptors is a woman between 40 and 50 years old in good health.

The CDR3 region is CSASLDSGTYNEQFF. CDR3 DNA: TGCAGTGCTAGTCTGGATAGCGGAACCTACAATGAGCAGTTCTTC. The chain employs TRBV20-1 and TRBJ2-1; D perhaps matches TRBD2 (6 bases). The V gene lost 3 bases and the J gene lost 2 bases, with 14 bases spanning the gap. The V gene's germline CDR1 is DFQATT and CDR2 SNEGSKA (reference sequence). The CDR3 runs 15 residues.

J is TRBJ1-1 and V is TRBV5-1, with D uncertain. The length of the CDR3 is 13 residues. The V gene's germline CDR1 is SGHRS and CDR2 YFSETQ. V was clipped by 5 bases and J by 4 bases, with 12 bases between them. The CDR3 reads CASSRQLSTEAFF. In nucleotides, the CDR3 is TGCGCCAGCAGTAGGCAGTTGAGCACTGAAGCTTTCTTT.

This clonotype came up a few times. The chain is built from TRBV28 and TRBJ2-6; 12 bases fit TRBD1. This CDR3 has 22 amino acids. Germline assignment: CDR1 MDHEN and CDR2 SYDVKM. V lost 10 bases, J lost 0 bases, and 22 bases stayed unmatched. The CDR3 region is CATKTFLGTGGLESSGANVLTF. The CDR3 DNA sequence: TGTGCCACTAAAACGTTTCTCGGGACAGGGGGCCTAGAAAGCTCTGGGGCCAACGTCCTGACTTTC.